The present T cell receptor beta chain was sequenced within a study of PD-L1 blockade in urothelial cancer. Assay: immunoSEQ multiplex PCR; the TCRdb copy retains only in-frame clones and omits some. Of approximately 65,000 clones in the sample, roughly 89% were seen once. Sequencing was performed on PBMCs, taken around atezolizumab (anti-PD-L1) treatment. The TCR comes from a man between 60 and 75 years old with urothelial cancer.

CDR3 bases: TGTGCCAGCAGTGAATTCTATGAGCAGTTCTTC. Translating it yields CASSEFYEQFF. The chain joins TRBV6-1 to TRBJ2-1; D call uncertain. The CDR3 sequence is 11 residues long. Trimming pared 2 bases from V and 8 bases from J, leaving 4 bases between. Germline CDR1 reads MNHNS; CDR2 reads SASEGT.